The 3 T cell receptor beta chains below all came from one sample that was sequenced in a study of cytomegalovirus exposure and HLA in healthy donors. The PCR used 60 Vbeta and 13 Jbeta primers. The data were produced by immunoSEQ multiplex PCR, yet TCRdb's version contains in-frame clones alone and is incomplete. The repertoire holds roughly 140,000 clones, with about 84% as singletons. Sequences were obtained from PBMCs. These receptors were obtained from a woman younger than 30 in good health and CMV-seropositive.

This chain uses TRBV7-9 with TRBJ2-1, with D possibly being TRBD1 (5 bases). The CDR3 runs to 15 residues. The germline CDR1 and CDR2 sequences are SEHNR and FQNEAQ (reference sequence). V lost 1 base and J lost 5, with 12 bases in between. As DNA, the CDR3 is TGTGCCAGCAGCTTAGGAGTGGACAAAAACAATGAGCAGTTCTTC. As protein: CASSLGVDKNNEQFF.

This sequence joins TRBV28 and TRBJ1-4, with D maybe TRBD1 (6 bases). CDR3 length: 14 amino acids. Trimming cost V 2 bases and J 7 bases, with 11 bases left between them. Germline V gives CDR1 MDHEN, CDR2 SYDVKM. The CDR3 region is CASSLQGHGEKLFF. CDR3 coding DNA: TGTGCCAGCAGTTTACAGGGGCACGGTGAAAAACTGTTTTTT.

J is TRBJ1-2 and V is TRBV9, with D possibly matching TRBD1 (6 bases). Germline CDR1 is SGDLS and CDR2 is YYNGEE. Trimming cost V 7 bases and J 4 bases, with 17 bases left between them. This CDR3 is 14 amino acids long. CDR3 in amino acids: CASQGMTGGYGYTF. CDR3 nucleotide sequence: TGTGCCAGCCAGGGGATGACGGGAGGCTATGGCTACACCTTC.